This T cell receptor beta chain appears in the sequencing data of a study of T-cell reconstitution after alpha-beta-depleted transplantation in children (dated by TCRdb to the mid-2010s). Concerning the study at large: Using TCR repertoire profiling, the study followed T-cell immune reconstitution in a quantitative way in children after TCRalphabeta/CD19-depleted allogeneic hematopoietic cell transplantation.

About this clonotype: No cognate antigen has been identified for it. Per-base qualities were not stored, and no clone one base away is much larger.

Here is what the overall study found, with its caveats: The apparently early recovery of alphabetaT-cell counts about two months after transplant reportedly depended on only several hundred rapidly expanded clones that came from non-depleted graft cells. In some patients, the high TCRbeta diversity seen at day 60 was put down to recipient T cells and intrathymic progenitors that had survived conditioning. Over the following months the frequencies of hyperexpanded clones went down, and after one year T-cell counts and TCRbeta diversity were mostly credited to newly produced T cells.

To prepare the library, PCR was applied. Instrument used: Illumina HiSeq 2500. TCR library preparation used molecular barcoding, with unique molecular identifiers applied to normalize quantification of the TCRbeta repertoire. In-frame beta chains were kept once TCRdb had trimmed the public reads at Q25 with fastp and called clones with MiXCR. Records with the same CDR3 protein are collapsed into one entry carrying the most frequent genes and DNA. The sample table holds around 670,000 distinct CDR3 sequences, of which 10% to 15% were seen once. The ten largest clones take up 0.79% of the sample. The intended sense of this specimen's treatment or condition label: allogeneic hematopoietic cell transplantation with graft depleted of TCRalphabeta T cells and CD19 B cells. TCRalphabeta/CD19-depleted allogeneic hematopoietic cell grafts were given to the transplant recipients, all of whom were children.

Sequenced here: PBMCs, sampled before TCRalphabeta/CD19-depleted stem cell transplant. The clonotype was recovered from a girl aged 2 to 10 with congenital amegakaryocytic thrombocytopenia, due to receive a stem cell transplant.

The DNA reads TGTGCCTGGAGTGTACAGGGATACCAGCCCCAGCATTTT. Its translation is CAWSVQGYQPQHF. The chain is made from TRBV30 and TRBJ1-5, with TRBD1 perhaps the D gene, on 6 matching bases. There are 13 amino acids in the CDR3, from cysteine to phenylalanine inclusive. The CDR3 DNA has 39 bases and is translated from base 1. V drops 0 bases and J drops 7 bases, leaving 10 bases in between. CDR1 and CDR2 are drawn from the germline V gene (reference sequence): GTSNPN, SVGIG.